The source of this TCR beta chain is a study of molecular identifiers for immune sequencing clone quantification. Study-wide results and limits: In naive cells, under 1% of molecules belonged to clones above 20 RNA copies, against over 97% in effector cells. Sizes of clones that are highly expanded could be underestimated (if identical TCR molecules share a barcode).

Regarding this clonotype: Its antigen is currently unknown.

In TCRdb, the PCR reads were re-called with MiXCR into one record per CDR3 protein. The sample includes some 97,000 distinct CDR3 sequences, over 30% of them seen just once. This CDR3 has 14 residues. The trim removed 6 bases at V and 5 bases at J, leaving 10 bases unmatched. The germline CDR1 and CDR2 sequences are MNHEY and SMNVEV (reference sequence). Construction of naive CD8 libraries employed about 18,000 to 1,100,000 sorted cells together with 10%, 30% or 50% RNA. Sequencing input: naive CD8+ T cells from blood, with Jurkat cell RNA spiked in. Subset indicated: FACS-sorted CD8+CD4-CCR7+CD45RA+ naive T cells. This sequence originates from a human donor in good health. Some libraries in this study had Jurkat cell RNA spiked in. This chain uses TRBV27 with TRBJ2-7, with 7 bases matching TRBD1. In DNA, the CDR3 is TGTGCCAGCAGATCTACAGGGGCACGGGACGAGCAGTACTTC. This encodes CASRSTGARDEQYF.